The 28 T cell receptor beta chains in this list originate from one sample, sequenced in a study of CD8 T cells in Susac syndrome (dated by TCRdb to about 2019). The library was prepared using the immunoSEQ multiplex PCR assay. RNA was extracted with the RNeasy kit and roughly 0.5 to 1 ug was reverse transcribed using random hexamers. TCRdb reprocessed the public reads (quality trimming at Q25 with fastp, clone calling with MiXCR) and kept in-frame beta chains. Records with the same CDR3 protein are collapsed into one entry carrying the most frequent genes and DNA. Present in this sample are around 280,000 distinct CDR3 sequences, 80% to 90% of which were seen just once. The ten largest clones capture approximately 0.11% of the sample. Sample: CD8+ T cells from PBMCs. Receptors originate from a human donor with multiple sclerosis.

A word on this clonotype: A read error may produce the germline difference seen at one junction end. The J gene is TRBJ2-2, the V gene TRBV7-9, with D possibly being TRBD1 (5 bases). Germline V lookup: CDR1 SEHNR, CDR2 FQNEAQ (reference sequence). The CDR3 is 11 residues long. CDR3 in amino acids: CARRDTGELFF. The CDR3 DNA sequence: TGTGCCCGCAGGGATACCGGGGAGCTGTTTTTT. The full variable domain, with the rest looked up from reference TRBV7-9 and TRBJ2-2, is DTGVSQNPRHKITKRGQNVTFRCDPISEHNRLYWYRQTLGQGPEFLTYFQNEAQLEKSRLLSDRFSAERPKGSFSTLEIQRTEQGDSAMYLCARRDTGELFFGEGSRLTVL.

This clonotype was seen once. The V gene is TRBV29-1, the J gene TRBJ2-1; 8 bases align to TRBD2. The CDR3 consists of 14 residues. CDR1 SQVTM and CDR2 ANQGSEA come from the germline V gene. V trimming: 1 base; J trimming: 3 bases; junction bases outside the gene matches: 2. The CDR3 is CSVEGTSSYNEQFF. In nucleotides, the CDR3 is TGCAGCGTTGAAGGGACTAGCAGCTACAATGAGCAGTTCTTC.

This clonotype was seen more than once but under ten times. The genes are TRBV2 and TRBJ2-7, with D perhaps matching TRBD1 (5 bases). The germline V gene encodes CDR1 SNHLY and CDR2 FYNNEI. This CDR3 has 14 residues. Trimming left V 2 bases short and J 5 bases short, with 13 bases between. The CDR3 coding sequence is TGTGCCAGCAGTGAATCAAAGGGGTTGGACGAGCAGTACTTC. Its protein is CASSESKGLDEQYF.

The chain recombines TRBV5-4 with TRBJ1-1, with D uncertain. Germline loops: CDR1 SGHNT, CDR2 YYREEE (reference sequence). V dropped 2 bases and J dropped 3 bases, with 8 bases sitting between them. The CDR3 has 13 residues. CDR3: CASSFQTDTEAFF. CDR3 in DNA: TGTGCCAGCAGCTTTCAGACGGACACTGAAGCTTTCTTT.

This clonotype was recorded a few times. The gene calls are TRBV28 and TRBJ2-7; TRBD1 matches 7 bases. Per the germline V gene, CDR1 is MDHEN and CDR2 is SYDVKM. With V trimmed by 10 bases and J by 6 bases, 6 bases remained unmatched. The CDR3 extends over 11 amino acids. This CDR3 is CATTGVSEQYF. The DNA for the CDR3 is TGTGCCACCACAGGGGTTTCCGAGCAGTACTTC. The full variable domain, completed using reference TRBV28 and TRBJ2-7, is DVKVTQSSRYLVKRTGEKVFLECVQDMDHENMFWYRQDPGLGLRLIYFSYDVKMKEKGDIPEGYSVSREKKERFSLILESASTNQTSMYLCATTGVSEQYFGPGTRLTVT.

In this sample, this clonotype turned up once. This chain links TRBV6-2 or TRBV6-3 with TRBJ2-1, with 8 bases fitting TRBD1. Germline loops: CDR1 MNHEY, CDR2 SVGEGT. Trimming at V came to 6 bases and at J to 0 bases, leaving 10 bases not matched to a gene. CDR3 length: 17 residues. In DNA form, the CDR3 reads TGTGCCAGCAGGCGGAACAGGGGGGCCCTCTCCTACAATGAGCAGTTCTTC. It is translated as CASRRNRGALSYNEQFF.

The chain uses TRBV6-5 and TRBJ1-5; maybe TRBD1 (6 bases). V was clipped by 2 bases and J by 3 bases, with 11 bases between them. This CDR3 is 15 amino acids long. Germline CDR1 reads MNHEY; CDR2 reads SVGAGI. The CDR3 reads CASSYQQGPNQPQHF. The CDR3 nucleotides read TGTGCCAGCAGTTACCAGCAGGGGCCCAATCAGCCCCAGCATTTT.

The rearrangement joins TRBV28 to TRBJ1-2, with 8 nucleotides matching TRBD1. V gave up 6 bases and J gave up 8 bases; unmatched junction bases: 14. The germline CDR1 and CDR2 sequences are MDHEN and SYDVKM. This CDR3 region has 15 residues. The CDR3, as DNA: TGTGCCAGCAGCCAACGATTCAGGGGGCGAAGGGGCTACACCTTC. It is translated as CASSQRFRGRRGYTF.

V gene TRBV28 combines with J gene TRBJ2-3; 10 bases line up with TRBD2. This CDR3 has 14 amino acids. Trimming removed 7 bases from V and 5 bases from J; junction bases left unmatched: 6. Germline V gene sequence: CDR1 MDHEN, CDR2 SYDVKM. The CDR3 sequence is CASKLAGEVDTQYF. CDR3 DNA: TGTGCCAGCAAGCTAGCGGGAGAGGTAGATACGCAGTATTTT.

V gene TRBV3-1 combines with J gene TRBJ2-7, with 13 bases lining up with TRBD2. Germline lookup yields CDR1 LGHDT and CDR2 YNNKEL (reference sequence). The CDR3 is 15 residues long. With V trimmed by 5 bases and J by 4 bases, 5 bases remained unmatched. CDR3 residues: CASSSGLAGRYEQYF. The CDR3 DNA follows: TGTGCCAGCAGCTCGGGACTAGCGGGAAGGTACGAGCAGTACTTC.

J is TRBJ1-2 and V is TRBV2; D may be TRBD1 (5 bases). The CDR3 extends over 14 amino acids. Germline CDR1 reads SNHLY; CDR2 reads FYNNEI. The V end was cut by 0 bases, the J end by 4 bases, with 9 bases between. In nucleotides, the CDR3 is TGTGCCAGCAGTGAAGCATCGGGGGGCTATGGCTACACCTTC. It is translated as CASSEASGGYGYTF.

V and J are TRBV6-5 and TRBJ2-7, with 8 bases aligning to TRBD1. This CDR3 is 17 amino acids long. Germline CDR1 reads MNHEY; CDR2 reads SVGAGI. J lost 0 bases, V lost 2 bases, and 9 bases had no gene match. CDR3 protein: CASSYRRDRPSSYEQYF. In DNA form, the CDR3 reads TGTGCCAGCAGTTACCGAAGGGACAGGCCCAGCTCCTACGAGCAGTACTTC.

The V call is TRBV23-1, the J call TRBJ1-6; tentatively, D is TRBD1 (6 bases). TRBV23-1 is an ORF; its function is uncertain. This CDR3 spans 14 amino acids. V gave up 8 bases and J gave up 13 bases, with 21 bases separating them. The CDR3 region has the DNA TGCGCCAGCCTACCGATCGGACAGCTCTTGCCCCTCCACTTT. It yields the protein CASLPIGQLLPLHF.

The CDR3 region is CASSVRDNNQPQHF. The DNA of the CDR3 is TGTGCCAGTAGTGTAAGGGACAACAATCAGCCCCAGCATTTT. The chain carries TRBV19 and TRBJ1-5; D is possibly TRBD1 (6 bases). Germline CDR1 reads LNHDA; CDR2 reads SQIVND (reference sequence). The germline V and J ends were trimmed by 5 bases and 3 bases, with 11 bases remaining between them. The CDR3 consists of 14 residues.

V is TRBV15 and J is TRBJ2-5; unclear D gene. CDR3 length equals 14 residues. Germline CDR1 and CDR2: LNHNV and YYDKDF (reference sequence). V lost 5 bases and J 2 bases, leaving 12 bases between the germline ends. The CDR3 reads CATSETRQQETQYF. The CDR3 bases are TGTGCCACCAGCGAGACGCGGCAGCAAGAGACCCAGTACTTC.

The sample holds a few counts of this clonotype. The chain uses TRBV7-9 and TRBJ2-7; no clear D. CDR3 length: 12 amino acids. Germline loops: CDR1 SEHNR, CDR2 FQNEAQ (reference sequence). V was clipped by 2 bases and J by 2 bases, with 4 bases between them. The CDR3 reads CASSLRPYEQYF. CDR3 bases: TGTGCCAGCAGCTTACGTCCCTACGAGCAGTACTTC.

The table lists this clonotype with a few counts. V and J are TRBV5-1 and TRBJ2-1, with 10 bases fitting TRBD2. With V trimmed by 4 bases and J by 5 bases, 9 bases remained unmatched. CDR1 and CDR2 from the germline V gene are SGHRS and YFSETQ. The CDR3 runs 16 residues. Written as DNA, the CDR3 is TGCGCCAGCAGCACGTTTAGCGGGAGGATCCACAATGAGCAGTTCTTC. It translates to CASSTFSGRIHNEQFF.

V usage is TRBV19 and J usage is TRBJ1-2, with TRBD1 identical over 7 bases. Per germline, CDR1 LNHDA and CDR2 SQIVND (reference sequence). V gave up 7 bases and J gave up 5 bases; unmatched junction bases: 10. This CDR3 region has 14 residues. The CDR3 DNA is TGTGCCAGTATACCGAGGACAGGACTATATGGCTACACCTTC. Translation gives CASIPRTGLYGYTF.

The sample holds one count of this clonotype. The gene calls are TRBV27 and TRBJ2-7, with 8 nucleotides matching TRBD1. The CDR3 totals 15 residues. Germline values: CDR1 MNHEY, CDR2 SMNVEV (reference sequence). With 2 bases clipped from V and 5 bases from J, the junction kept 8 bases outside the gene matches. CDR3 DNA sequence: TGTGCCAGCAGTTTAAGGAGGCAGGGGGCCCACGAGCAGTACTTC. Its translation is CASSLRRQGAHEQYF.

The chain joins TRBV27 to TRBJ1-6; 7 positions agree with TRBD1. V was clipped by 0 bases and J by 16 bases; unmatched bases: 12. Germline V gene sequence: CDR1 MNHEY, CDR2 SMNVEV (reference sequence). CDR3 length equals 15 residues. CDR3 sequence reads: CASSLSEGAPVNLHF. CDR3 DNA sequence: TGTGCCAGCAGTTTATCGGAGGGGGCCCCCGTTAATCTCCACTTT.

The chain has TRBV27 and TRBJ2-7; 8 nucleotides match TRBD1. Looked up from germline, CDR1 is MNHEY and CDR2 is SMNVEV (reference sequence). Unmatched junction bases numbered 6, after V lost 5 bases and J lost 3 bases. The length of the CDR3 is 14 residues. The CDR3 region has the DNA TGTGCCAGCAGTGGCGGACAGGGTTTCTACGAGCAGTACTTC. This gives the protein CASSGGQGFYEQYF.

The chain links TRBV9 to TRBJ2-1, with 15 bases matching TRBD2. The V segment lost 3 bases and the J segment 6 bases; nucleotides outside the gene matches: 7. CDR1 is SGDLS and CDR2 is YYNGEE in the germline V gene. The CDR3 has 17 residues. This CDR3 reads CASSAGLAGGRGNEQFF. Here the CDR3 DNA reads TGTGCCAGCAGCGCCGGACTAGCGGGAGGGCGAGGCAATGAGCAGTTCTTC.

V is TRBV27 and J is TRBJ2-7, with 8 bases fitting TRBD2. The germline CDR1 and CDR2 sequences are MNHEY and SMNVEV (reference sequence). V shed 5 bases, J shed 5 bases, and the junction held 11 bases outside the gene matches. The CDR3 runs to 15 residues. The CDR3 region has the DNA TGTGCCAGCAGTACCCTCGGAGCGGGAGATCACGAGCAGTACTTC. This sequence encodes CASSTLGAGDHEQYF.

V gene TRBV5-4 combines with J gene TRBJ1-1; no definite D call. Deletions cut 1 base from V and 1 base from J, with 5 bases between. The CDR3 has 13 residues. The germline CDR1 and CDR2 sequences are SGHNT and YYREEE (reference sequence). The CDR3: CASSLNPNTEAFF. The CDR3 nucleotides read TGTGCCAGCAGCTTGAACCCGAACACTGAAGCTTTCTTT.

V is TRBV29-1 and J is TRBJ2-1; 7 bases align to TRBD1. From germline, CDR1 is SQVTM and CDR2 ANQGSEA. CDR3 length equals 14 residues. The ends lost 4 bases at V and 10 bases at J; junction bases unmatched: 13. The CDR3 reads CSVARQGPIMEQFF. The CDR3 nucleotides are TGCAGCGTTGCCCGACAGGGCCCAATCATGGAGCAGTTCTTC.

The gene calls are TRBV5-1 and TRBJ2-6, with D perhaps TRBD1 (6 bases). V was shortened by 0 bases and J by 1 base, with 14 bases between the two germline ends. The length of the CDR3 is 18 residues. CDR1 SGHRS and CDR2 YFSETQ come from the germline V gene. The DNA for the CDR3 is TGCGCCAGCAGCTTGGTCCCAGGGGAACTTTCTGGGGCCAACGTCCTGACTTTC. Encoded protein: CASSLVPGELSGANVLTF.

The V call is TRBV5-5, the J call TRBJ2-1; weak D call: TRBD2 (5 bases). V lost 3 bases to trimming and J lost 1 base, with 5 bases between them. The germline V gene has CDR1 SGHKS and CDR2 YYEKEE (reference sequence). CDR3 length equals 13 residues. The CDR3 DNA follows: TGTGCCAGCAGCTGGGAGTCCTACAATGAGCAGTTCTTC. Translated, it gives CASSWESYNEQFF.

The chain carries TRBV3-1 and TRBJ2-1, with TRBD1 matching over 8 bases. CDR1 is LGHDT, CDR2 YNNKEL, per germline (reference sequence). The CDR3 runs to 17 residues. After removal of 0 bases from V and 0 bases from J, the junction contained 4 bases not matched to a gene. CDR3 amino acids: CASSQDQGAASYNEQFF. For the CDR3, the DNA is TGTGCCAGCAGCCAAGATCAGGGGGCGGCCTCCTACAATGAGCAGTTCTTC.